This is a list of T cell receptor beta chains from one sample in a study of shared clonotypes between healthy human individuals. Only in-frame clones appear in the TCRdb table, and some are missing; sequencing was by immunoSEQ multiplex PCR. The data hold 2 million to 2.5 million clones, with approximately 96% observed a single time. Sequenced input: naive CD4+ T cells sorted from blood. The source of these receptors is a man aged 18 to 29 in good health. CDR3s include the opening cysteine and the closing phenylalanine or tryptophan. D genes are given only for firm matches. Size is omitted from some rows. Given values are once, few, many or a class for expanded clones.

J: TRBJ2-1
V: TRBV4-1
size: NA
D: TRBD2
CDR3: CASRGGLSGFNEQFF
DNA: TGCGCCAGCAGGGGAGGGTTAAGTGGGTTCAATGAGCAGTTCTTC

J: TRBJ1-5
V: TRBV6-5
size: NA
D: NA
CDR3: CASSRGGNQPQHF
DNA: TGTGCCAGCTCGAGGGGTGGCAATCAGCCCCAGCATTTT

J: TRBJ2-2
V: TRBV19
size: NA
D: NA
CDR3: CASSIPFGGELFF
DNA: TGTGCCAGTAGTATTCCGTTCGGCGGGGAGCTGTTTTTT

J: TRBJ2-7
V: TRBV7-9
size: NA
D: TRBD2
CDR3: CASATSGISYEQYF
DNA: TGTGCCAGCGCGACCAGCGGGATCTCCTACGAGCAGTACTTC

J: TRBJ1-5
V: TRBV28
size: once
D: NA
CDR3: CASSRTALTNQPQHF
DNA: TGTGCCAGCAGCCGGACAGCACTAACCAATCAGCCCCAGCATTTT

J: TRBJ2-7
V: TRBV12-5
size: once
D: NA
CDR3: CASGLVYEQYF
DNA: TGTGCTAGTGGTTTGGTCTACGAGCAGTACTTC

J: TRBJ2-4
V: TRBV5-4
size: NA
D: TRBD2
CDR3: CASSETSGRGNIQYF
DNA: TGTGCCAGCAGCGAGACTAGCGGGAGGGGAAACATTCAGTACTTC

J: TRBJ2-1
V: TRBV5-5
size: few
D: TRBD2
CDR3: CASSPGLAGVGSYNEQFF
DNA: TGTGCCAGCAGCCCCGGACTAGCGGGAGTTGGGTCCTACAATGAGCAGTTCTTC

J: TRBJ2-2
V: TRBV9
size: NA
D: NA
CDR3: CASSVDTGELFF
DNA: TGTGCCAGCAGCGTAGACACCGGGGAGCTGTTTTTT

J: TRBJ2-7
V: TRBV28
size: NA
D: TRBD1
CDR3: CASSSPRRAGGEQYF
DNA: TGTGCCAGCAGTTCTCCTCGTCGGGCAGGGGGAGAGCAGTACTTC